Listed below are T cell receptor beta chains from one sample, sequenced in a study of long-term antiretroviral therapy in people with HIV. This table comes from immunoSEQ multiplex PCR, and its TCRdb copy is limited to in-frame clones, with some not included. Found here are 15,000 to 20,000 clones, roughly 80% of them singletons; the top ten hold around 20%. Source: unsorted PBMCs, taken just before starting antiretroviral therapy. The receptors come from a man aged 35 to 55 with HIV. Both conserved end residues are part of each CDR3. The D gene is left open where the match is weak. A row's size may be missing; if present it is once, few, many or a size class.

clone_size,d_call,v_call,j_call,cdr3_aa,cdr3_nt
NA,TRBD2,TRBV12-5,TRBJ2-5,CASGLVLAGGETQYF,TGTGCTAGTGGTTTGGTACTAGCGGGAGGCGAGACCCAGTACTTC
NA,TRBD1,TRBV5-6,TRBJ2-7,CASSLGGGQVILYEQYF,TGTGCCAGCAGCTTGGGGGGCGGACAGGTGATCCTATACGAGCAGTACTTC
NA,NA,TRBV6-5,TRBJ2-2,CASSYYGQNTGELFF,TGTGCCAGCAGTTACTACGGACAGAACACCGGGGAGCTGTTTTTT
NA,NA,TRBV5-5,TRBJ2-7,CASSSIINEQYF,TGTGCCAGCAGCTCGATTATCAACGAGCAGTACTTC
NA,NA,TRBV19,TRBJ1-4,CASSPTTGWGEKLFF,TGTGCCAGTAGTCCGACGACAGGATGGGGTGAAAAACTGTTTTTT
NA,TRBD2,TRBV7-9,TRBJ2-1,CASSPTWGAGGRDEQFF,TGTGCCAGCAGCCCTACCTGGGGAGCGGGGGGGCGGGATGAGCAGTTCTTC
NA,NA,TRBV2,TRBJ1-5,CASSYTIPGQYSNQPQHF,TGTGCCAGCAGCTACACCATTCCCGGACAGTATAGCAATCAGCCCCAGCATTTT
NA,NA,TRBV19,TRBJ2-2,CASRRNTGELFF,TGTGCCAGTAGAAGGAACACCGGGGAGCTGTTTTTT
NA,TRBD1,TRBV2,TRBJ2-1,CASRAGQGVLDEQFF,TGTGCCAGCAGAGCGGGACAGGGGGTATTGGATGAGCAGTTCTTC
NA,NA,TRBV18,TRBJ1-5,CASFNQPQHF,TGTGCCAGCTTTAATCAGCCCCAGCATTTT
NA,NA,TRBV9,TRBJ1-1,CASSPGDAVNTEAFF,TGTGCCAGCAGCCCTGGAGACGCGGTGAACACTGAAGCTTTCTTT
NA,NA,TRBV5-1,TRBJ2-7,CASSLEVGFSYEQYF,TGCGCCAGCAGCTTGGAGGTCGGATTTTCCTACGAGCAGTACTTC
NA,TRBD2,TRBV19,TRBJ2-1,CASSTLAGGPNEQFF,TGTGCCAGTAGCACTCTAGCGGGAGGGCCAAATGAGCAGTTCTTC
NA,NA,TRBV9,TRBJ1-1,CASSVEGQGNTEAFF,TGTGCCAGCAGCGTAGAGGGGCAGGGTAACACTGAAGCTTTCTTT
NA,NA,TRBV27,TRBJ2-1,CASSSGARYNEQFF,TGTGCCAGCAGTTCAGGGGCCCGTTACAATGAGCAGTTCTTC
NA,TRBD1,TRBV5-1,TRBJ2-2,CASSPPTGVNTGELFF,TGCGCCAGCAGCCCCCCGACAGGGGTGAACACCGGGGAGCTGTTTTTT
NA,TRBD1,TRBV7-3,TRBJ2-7,CASSENTGGVQYF,TGTGCCAGCAGCGAAAATACAGGGGGCGTGCAGTACTTC
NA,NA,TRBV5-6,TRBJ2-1,CASSLGDSIGEQFF,TGTGCCAGCAGCTTGGGAGACTCGATCGGTGAGCAGTTCTTC
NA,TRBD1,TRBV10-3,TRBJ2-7,CAISPDRSTYEQYF,TGTGCCATCAGCCCGGACAGGAGTACCTACGAGCAGTACTTC
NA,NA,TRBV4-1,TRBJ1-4,CASSQKEWGSNEKLFF,TGCGCCAGCAGCCAAAAAGAGTGGGGTTCTAATGAAAAACTGTTTTTT
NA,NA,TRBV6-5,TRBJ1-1,CASWGRGRTEAFF,TGTGCCAGCTGGGGCCGGGGGCGAACTGAAGCTTTCTTT
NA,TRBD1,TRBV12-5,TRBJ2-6,CASTGGSGSGANVLTF,TGTGCTAGTACAGGGGGGAGTGGCTCTGGGGCCAACGTCCTGACTTTC
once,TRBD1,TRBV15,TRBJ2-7,CATSRGGQGFSEQYF,TGTGCCACCAGCAGAGGAGGACAGGGATTCTCCGAGCAGTACTTC
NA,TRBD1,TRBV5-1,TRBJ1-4,CASSLRLTGKDEKLFF,TGCGCCAGCAGCTTAAGACTGACAGGGAAGGATGAAAAACTGTTTTTT
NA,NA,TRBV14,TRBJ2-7,CASSQGWGTSSYEQYF,TGTGCCAGCAGCCAAGGATGGGGAACAAGCTCCTACGAGCAGTACTTC
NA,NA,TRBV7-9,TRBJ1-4,CASSFQESEKLFF,TGTGCCAGCAGCTTCCAGGAGTCTGAAAAACTGTTTTTT
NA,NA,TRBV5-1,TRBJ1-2,CASSLVGDGYTF,TGCGCCAGCAGCTTGGTTGGGGATGGCTACACCTTC
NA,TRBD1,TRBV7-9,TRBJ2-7,CASSNWDRVLSEQYF,TGTGCCAGCAGCAACTGGGACAGGGTTCTAAGCGAGCAGTACTTC
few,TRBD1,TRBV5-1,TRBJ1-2,CASRYQGAGSIYGYTF,TGCGCCAGCAGATACCAGGGGGCTGGATCTATCTATGGCTACACCTTC
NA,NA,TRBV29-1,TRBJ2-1,CSADGRLDEQFF,TGCAGCGCTGACGGACGTCTGGATGAGCAGTTCTTC